This T cell receptor (beta chain) was sequenced for a study of naive and memory T cell subsets. General observations from the study: Naive repertoires, especially CD8, held a few larger clonotypes, possibly memory cells re-expressing CD45RA. Diversity fell and Gini index rose from naive through CM, EM, EMRA.

This clonotype was observed a handful of times. As yet, its antigen is unknown. Both TRBC1 and TRBC2 were covered by a beta constant-region primer of two equimolar oligonucleotides. Nested alpha and beta constant-region primers with the SP2 primer drove four PCR rounds on ligated cDNA. An oligonucleotide with the SP2 primer and a 12-nucleotide UMI was ligated to the cDNA 3' end. TCRdb passed the UMI-ligation and nested PCR reads through MiXCR, listing each CDR3 protein once. The data contain tens of thousands of distinct CDR3 sequences, over 9% of them singletons. Alpha and beta libraries were amplified separately from the second PCR onward. Sequencing input: naive CD4+ T cells from blood. The TCR comes from a human donor in good health.

The CDR3 loop is CSVDTGSLQETQYF. The CDR3 DNA reads as TGCAGCGTTGATACTGGATCGTTGCAAGAGACCCAGTACTTC. The chain joins TRBV29-1 to TRBJ2-5, with D unclear. The CDR3 runs to 14 residues. Per the germline V gene, CDR1 is SQVTM and CDR2 is ANQGSEA. The germline V and J ends were trimmed by 3 bases and 2 bases, with 13 bases remaining between them.